The 18 T cell receptor beta chains below all came from one sample that was sequenced in a study of Graves' ophthalmopathy and Graves' hyperthyroidism. The TCR beta CDR3 regions underwent amplification from RNA transcripts. HTBI primers were used in a first-round RT-PCR, which preceded a second-round multiplex PCR. Using its own MiXCR run on the multiplex PCR reads, TCRdb lists one record per CDR3 protein. In the table there are roughly 480,000 distinct CDR3 sequences, around 14% of which are singletons. The source material was blood. The origin of the receptors is a woman aged 25 to 39 with Graves' ophthalmopathy.

This clonotype was seen ten or more times. The chain joins TRBV20-1 to TRBJ1-6; 8 bases align to TRBD1. The V and J ends lost 4 bases and 5 bases, in that order; junction bases with no gene match: 7. The CDR3 totals 15 residues. Germline V gene lookup returns CDR1 DFQATT and CDR2 SNEGSKA (reference sequence). The CDR3 here is CSATRTGSHNSPLHF. As DNA, the CDR3 is TGCAGTGCTACCAGGACAGGGTCTCATAATTCACCCCTCCACTTT.

This clonotype has a count of ten or more. The V call is TRBV12-3 or TRBV12-4, the J call TRBJ2-5; no firm D call. The V and J ends lost 5 bases and 2 bases respectively, with 12 bases between them. The CDR3 covers 14 residues. CDR3 in DNA: TGTGCCAGCAGTCCATCTAACCAGCAAGAGACCCAGTACTTC. This codes for CASSPSNQQETQYF.

This clonotype has at least ten counts. CDR3 sequence: CASSYERQGNSPLHF. The CDR3, as DNA: TGTGCCAGCAGTTACGAGCGGCAGGGTAATTCACCCCTCCACTTT. The chain uses TRBV6-5 and TRBJ1-6; maybe TRBD1 (5 bases). Looked up from germline, CDR1 is MNHEY and CDR2 is SVGAGI. The germline V and J ends were trimmed by 2 bases and 6 bases, with 11 bases remaining between them. The CDR3 is 15 amino acids.

The genes are TRBV20-1 and TRBJ1-5; 9 nucleotides match TRBD1. The CDR3 has 16 amino acids. Germline CDR1 reads DFQATT; CDR2 reads SNEGSKA (reference sequence). The V segment lost 2 bases and the J segment 6 bases; nucleotides outside the gene matches: 11. In nucleotides, the CDR3 is TGCAGTGCTAGACAATTTCCTACAGGGGGCCGTCAGCCCCAGCATTTT. This gives the protein CSARQFPTGGRQPQHF.

This clonotype was detected once. This may be a read error, as it is one base from a much larger clone. It is likely a read error, because the conserved phenylalanine at the end of the CDR3 is missing. The chain carries TRBV6-5 and TRBJ2-5; D may be TRBD1 (6 bases). Germline assignment: CDR1 MNHEY and CDR2 SVGAGI. This CDR3 has 14 amino acids. With 4 bases removed from V and 6 bases from J, the gap between germline ends came to 15 bases. This CDR3 reads CASSFGNREKTQYL. DNA for the CDR3: TGTGCCAGCAGTTTTGGTAACAGGGAAAAGACCCAGTACCTC.

This clonotype appeared once. The rearrangement uses TRBV20-1 and TRBJ2-7; TRBD1 or TRBD2 may be the D gene (5 bases each). In germline, CDR1 is DFQATT, CDR2 SNEGSKA (reference sequence). The V and J ends lost 5 bases and 1 base respectively, with 18 bases between them. The CDR3 has 15 residues. This CDR3 reads CSAAPGPMLSYEQYF. The CDR3 bases are TGCAGTGCTGCGCCGGGACCCATGCTATCCTACGAGCAGTACTTC.

This clonotype has at least ten counts. The V call is TRBV13, the J call TRBJ2-6, with D possibly TRBD2 on 5 matching bases. This CDR3 region has 14 residues. V was pared by 8 bases and J by 4 bases, with 12 bases between. Looked up from germline, CDR1 is PRHDT and CDR2 is FYEKMQ (reference sequence). CDR3 loop: CASSNPGGANVLTF. CDR3 coding DNA: TGTGCCAGCTCCAACCCGGGGGGGGCCAACGTCCTGACTTTC.

The genes are TRBV12-3 or TRBV12-4 and TRBJ1-5, with 7 bases matching TRBD1. The CDR3 is 13 amino acids. Unmatched junction bases numbered 5, after V lost 4 bases and J lost 8 bases. This CDR3 reads CASSSGGGEPQHF. The CDR3 DNA reads TGTGCCAGCAGTTCAGGGGGGGGGGAGCCCCAGCATTTT.

This clonotype was recorded at least ten times. The gene calls are TRBV15 and TRBJ2-5; D possibly corresponds to TRBD2 (5 bases). CDR3 length: 15 amino acids. The germline gives CDR1 LNHNV, CDR2 YYDKDF (reference sequence). Trimming took 2 bases from V and 0 from J, leaving 10 bases between them. CDR3 bases: TGTGCCACCAGCAGAACTCTAGCAGACCAAGAGACCCAGTACTTC. Amino acids: CATSRTLADQETQYF.

The genes are TRBV4-1 and TRBJ2-5, with D perhaps matching TRBD2 (6 bases). This CDR3 contains 16 residues. Trimming stripped 0 bases from V and 1 base from J, with 12 bases between. Germline loops: CDR1 MGHRA, CDR2 YSYEKL. The CDR3 DNA reads as TGCGCCAGCAGCCAAGATTGGGGGAGGACCCAAGAGACCCAGTACTTC. Protein: CASSQDWGRTQETQYF.

V gene TRBV6-2 or TRBV6-3 combines with J gene TRBJ1-5; the match to TRBD1 covers 11 bases. This CDR3 spans 18 amino acids. Germline CDR1 reads MNHEY; CDR2 reads SVGEGT. V was pared by 3 bases and J by 6 bases, with 13 bases of the junction left unmatched. CDR3 in amino acids: CASSYDGRTGGVFQPQHF. In DNA, the CDR3 is TGTGCCAGCAGTTATGATGGCCGGACAGGGGGCGTTTTTCAGCCCCAGCATTTT.

This clonotype was detected ten times or more. V gene TRBV6-1 combines with J gene TRBJ1-2; weak D call: TRBD1 (6 bases). The CDR3 is 15 residues long. Germline V gene data show CDR1 as MNHNS and CDR2 as SASEGT. Trimming took off 6 bases at V and 1 base at J, with 15 bases between the two ends. CDR3 sequence reads: CASSDFRTDNYGYTF. CDR3 in DNA: TGTGCCAGCAGCGATTTCCGGACAGATAACTATGGCTACACCTTC.

This clonotype was recorded a few times. The J gene is TRBJ1-3, the V gene TRBV20-1, with D unresolved. Germline CDR1 DFQATT, CDR2 SNEGSKA (reference sequence). V gave up 2 bases and J gave up 3 bases, with 2 bases separating them. The CDR3 consists of 11 residues. In DNA, the CDR3 is TGCAGTGCTAGATTTGGAAACACCATATATTTT. Its translation is CSARFGNTIYF.

This clonotype was recorded many times. V usage is TRBV12-3 or TRBV12-4 and J usage is TRBJ2-5; D call uncertain. V gave up 1 base and J gave up 3 bases, with 12 bases separating them. This CDR3 spans 15 amino acids. CDR3 sequence reads: CASSLEGRPEETQYF. The CDR3 DNA follows: TGTGCCAGCAGTTTAGAGGGCAGGCCTGAAGAGACCCAGTACTTC.

The chain recombines TRBV5-1 with TRBJ2-5, with D possibly TRBD1 on 6 matching bases. The V gene's germline CDR1 is SGHRS and CDR2 YFSETQ. The CDR3 runs to 15 residues. Trimming pared 0 bases from V and 5 bases from J, leaving 14 bases between. CDR3 nucleotides: TGCGCCAGCAGCTTGGAAGTGGCTAGGGGGGAGACCCAGTACTTC. Translation gives CASSLEVARGETQYF. Full variable domain (outside the CDR3, taken from reference TRBV5-1 and TRBJ2-5): KAGVTQTPRYLIKTRGQQVTLSCSPISGHRSVSWYQQTPGQGLQFLFEYFSETQRNKGNFPGRFSGRQFSNSRSEMNVSTLELGDSALYLCASSLEVARGETQYFGPGTRLLVL.

This clonotype has ten or more counts. This chain joins TRBV28 and TRBJ2-7; 10 bases map to TRBD1. V gave up 5 bases and J gave up 3 bases; unmatched junction bases: 13. Per germline, CDR1 MDHEN and CDR2 SYDVKM. CDR3 length equals 17 residues. The CDR3 protein is CASSPRQGASGNYEQYF. CDR3 DNA: TGTGCCAGCAGTCCGCGACAGGGGGCTAGCGGAAACTACGAGCAGTACTTC.

This clonotype has ten or more counts. The rearrangement links TRBV12-3 or TRBV12-4 to TRBJ2-7; D possibly corresponds to TRBD1 (6 bases). This CDR3 is 16 amino acids long. V lost 5 bases and J 2 bases, leaving 19 bases between the germline ends. CDR3 bases: TGTGCCAGCAGTCCCGTTAGGGGGAGCCCTACCTACGAGCAGTACTTC. Residues: CASSPVRGSPTYEQYF.

This clonotype appeared many times. The chain uses TRBV12-3 or TRBV12-4 and TRBJ1-6, with D possibly TRBD1 on 6 matching bases. The germline V and J ends were trimmed by 11 bases and 7 bases, with 18 bases remaining between them. There are 14 residues in the CDR3. The CDR3 is CASRGPGWNSPLHF. The CDR3 DNA is TGTGCCTCACGGGGGCCAGGGTGGAATTCACCCCTCCACTTT.